This T cell receptor beta chain comes out of a study of T cells after yellow fever vaccination. Overall study findings and caveats: Contamination by abundant bulk-population clonotypes could be present in FACS-sorted repertoires. On day 0, almost all vaccine-responding clonotypes were undetectable in sorted memory subsets. Clones that expanded after primary vaccination mostly reappeared after the booster (approximately 96% CD4, 70% to 90% CD8).

The CDR3 is 15 residues long. Germline assignment: CDR1 SGHAT and CDR2 FQNNGV. Trimming removed 2 bases from V and 3 bases from J, with 10 bases in between. Each CDR3 protein is one row after TCRdb ran MiXCR on the 5' RACE reads. The repertoire holds 25,000 or so distinct CDR3 sequences, 4% to 5% seen once, with 38% in the top ten. The material sequenced was PBMCs, either bulk or a sorted T-cell subset (CD4+, CD8+, memory, or dextramer-sorted; not recorded which), taken on the day of the yellow fever booster vaccination. This TCR derives from a man aged 18 to 29 who received the YFV17D yellow fever vaccine. The chain carries TRBV11-2 and TRBJ2-2, with D maybe TRBD1 (6 bases). The CDR3 loop reads CASSLRTADTGELFF. CDR3 nucleotides: TGTGCCAGCAGCTTAAGGACAGCAGACACCGGGGAGCTGTTTTTT.